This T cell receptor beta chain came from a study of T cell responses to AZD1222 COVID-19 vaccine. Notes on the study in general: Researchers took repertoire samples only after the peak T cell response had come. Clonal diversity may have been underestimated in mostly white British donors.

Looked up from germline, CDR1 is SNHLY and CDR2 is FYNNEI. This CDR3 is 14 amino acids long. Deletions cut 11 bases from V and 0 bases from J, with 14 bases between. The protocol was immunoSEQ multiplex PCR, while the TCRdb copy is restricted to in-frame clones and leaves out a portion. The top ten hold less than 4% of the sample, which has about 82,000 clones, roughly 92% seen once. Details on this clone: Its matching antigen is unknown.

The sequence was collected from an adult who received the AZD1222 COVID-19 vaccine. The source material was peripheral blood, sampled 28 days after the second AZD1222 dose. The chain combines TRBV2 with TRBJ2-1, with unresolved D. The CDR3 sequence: CALSLVSSYNEQFF. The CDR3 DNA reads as TGTGCCCTCTCTCTGGTGAGCTCCTACAATGAGCAGTTCTTC.